This entry is about one TCR beta chain. What it binds is unknown. The input for sorted-subset replicate PCRs was approximately 200 ng DNA, about 30,000 T cell genomes. Assay used: immunoSEQ multiplex PCR; TCRdb lists only in-frame clones, some missing. The sample has a few hundred thousand clones; roughly 96% are singletons. The source of the sample is a study of shared clonotypes between healthy human individuals. Broader study findings: Between a handful of donors, naive CD4 clonotypes were shared at a level of about 5%. Few donors restricted represented genetic and exposure-history diversity.

CD8 cells classed as naive were CD45RO-negative and positively selected for CCR7, excluding terminally differentiated effector memory CD45RA+ cells. Healthy HIV-negative adults without recent acute infections or vaccinations served as donors. The sequenced sample was naive CD8+ T cells sorted from blood. This receptor was obtained from a woman aged 25 to 39 in good health.

CDR3 sequence reads: CASSIGGTYEQYF. Written as DNA, the CDR3 is TGCGCCAGCAGTATAGGGGGGACCTACGAGCAGTACTTC. The rearrangement links TRBV5-1 to TRBJ2-7; D possibly uses TRBD1 or TRBD2 (6 bases each). CDR3 length: 13 amino acids. Per the germline V gene, CDR1 is SGHRS and CDR2 is YFSETQ. Trimming took 5 bases from V and 2 from J, leaving 11 bases between them. Drawing the rest from reference TRBV5-1 and TRBJ2-7, the complete variable domain is KAGVTQTPRYLIKTRGQQVTLSCSPISGHRSVSWYQQTPGQGLQFLFEYFSETQRNKGNFPGRFSGRQFSNSRSEMNVSTLELGDSALYLCASSIGGTYEQYFGPGTRLTVT.